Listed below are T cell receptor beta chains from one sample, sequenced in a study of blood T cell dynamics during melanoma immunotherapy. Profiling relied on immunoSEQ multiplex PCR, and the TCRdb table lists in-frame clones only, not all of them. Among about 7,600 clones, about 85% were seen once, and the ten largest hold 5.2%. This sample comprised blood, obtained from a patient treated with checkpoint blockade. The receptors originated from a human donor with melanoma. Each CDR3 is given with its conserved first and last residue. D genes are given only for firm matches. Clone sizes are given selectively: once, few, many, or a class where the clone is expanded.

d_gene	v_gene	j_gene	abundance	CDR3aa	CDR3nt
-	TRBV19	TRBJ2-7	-	CASSIEEGDYEQYF	TGTGCCAGTAGTATAGAGGAGGGAGACTACGAGCAGTACTTC
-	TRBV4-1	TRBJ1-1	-	CASSQDGSRRGAFF	TGCGCCAGCAGCCAAGATGGGAGCCGGAGAGGAGCTTTCTTT
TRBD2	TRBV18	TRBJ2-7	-	CASSPTARGGEQYF	TGTGCCAGCTCACCGACAGCCCGGGGGGGCGAGCAGTACTTC
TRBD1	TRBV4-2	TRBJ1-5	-	CASSTRQGENQPQHF	TGTGCCAGCAGCACGAGACAGGGAGAAAATCAGCCCCAGCATTTT
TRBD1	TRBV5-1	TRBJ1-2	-	CASSLGQNYGYTF	TGCGCCAGCAGCCTGGGACAGAACTATGGCTACACCTTC
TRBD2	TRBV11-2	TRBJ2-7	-	CASSLVFSGGGSYEQYF	TGTGCCAGCAGCTTAGTTTTTAGCGGGGGAGGATCCTACGAGCAGTACTTC
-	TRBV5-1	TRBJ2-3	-	CASSITSSDTQYF	TGCGCCAGCAGTATCACATCCTCAGATACGCAGTATTTT
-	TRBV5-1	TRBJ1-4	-	CASSDPQGANEKLFF	TGCGCCAGCAGCGACCCACAGGGCGCTAATGAAAAACTGTTTTTT
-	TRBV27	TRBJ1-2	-	CASGKQSPVGYGYTF	TGTGCCAGCGGGAAGCAGAGCCCGGTGGGCTATGGCTACACCTTC
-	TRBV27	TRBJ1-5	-	CASSSARTSQPQHF	TGTGCCAGCAGTTCCGCCCGGACGAGTCAGCCCCAGCATTTT
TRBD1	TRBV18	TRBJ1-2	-	CASSRGQQEHHGYTF	TGTGCCAGCTCACGGGGACAGCAGGAACACCATGGCTACACCTTC
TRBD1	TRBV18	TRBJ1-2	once	CASSPPDRGRNGYTF	TGTGCCAGCTCACCACCGGACAGGGGCCGAAATGGCTACACCTTC
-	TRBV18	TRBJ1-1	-	CASSPPRGNTEAFF	TGTGCCAGCTCACCACCGCGGGGGAACACTGAAGCTTTCTTT
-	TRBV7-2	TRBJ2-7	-	CASSFGGSYEQYF	TGTGCCAGCAGCTTCGGGGGTTCCTACGAGCAGTACTTC
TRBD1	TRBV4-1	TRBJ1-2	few	CASSQDPGQGRFGGYTF	TGCGCCAGCAGCCAAGACCCAGGACAGGGCAGATTCGGTGGCTACACCTTC
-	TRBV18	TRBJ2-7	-	CASSLGGTGAYEQYF	TGTGCCAGCTCACTGGGGGGGACAGGAGCCTACGAGCAGTACTTC
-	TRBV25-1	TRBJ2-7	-	CASSELGRAYEQYF	TGTGCCAGCAGTGAATTGGGCAGGGCCTACGAGCAGTACTTC
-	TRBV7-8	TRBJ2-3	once	CASSQLRDLKPDTQYF	TGTGCCAGCAGCCAACTCCGGGACTTAAAGCCAGATACGCAGTATTTT
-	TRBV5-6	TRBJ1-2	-	CASSLARGVGGYTF	TGTGCCAGCAGCTTGGCGCGCGGGGTAGGTGGCTACACCTTC
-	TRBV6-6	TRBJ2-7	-	CASSFTPTGGSYEQYF	TGTGCCAGCAGTTTTACTCCAACGGGCGGCTCCTACGAGCAGTACTTC
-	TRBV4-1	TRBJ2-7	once	CASSNPADYPPYEQYF	TGCGCCAGCAGCAATCCGGCGGACTACCCGCCCTACGAGCAGTACTTC
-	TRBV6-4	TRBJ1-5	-	CASSPRLGQPQHF	TGTGCCAGCAGCCCTAGGCTCGGTCAGCCCCAGCATTTT
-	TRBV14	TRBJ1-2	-	CASSQDLRGYYGYTF	TGTGCCAGCAGCCAAGATCTGAGGGGCTACTATGGCTACACCTTC
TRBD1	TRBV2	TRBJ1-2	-	CASSATGQGYRGYTF	TGTGCCAGCAGTGCCACGGGACAGGGATACCGTGGCTACACCTTC
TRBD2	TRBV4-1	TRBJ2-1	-	CASSQGPGGLGNEQFF	TGCGCCAGCAGCCAAGGCCCGGGAGGGCTTGGTAATGAGCAGTTCTTC
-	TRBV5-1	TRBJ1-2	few	CASSSGGGAVDGYTF	TGCGCCAGCAGCTCTGGTGGGGGCGCGGTGGATGGCTACACCTTC
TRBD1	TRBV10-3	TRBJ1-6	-	CAISERTGYNSPLHF	TGTGCCATCAGTGAAAGGACAGGTTATAATTCACCCCTCCACTTT
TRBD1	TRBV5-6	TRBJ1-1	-	CASSLEGPGQGGTEAFF	TGTGCCAGCAGCTTGGAGGGACCGGGACAGGGAGGGACTGAAGCTTTCTTT
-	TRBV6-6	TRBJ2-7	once	CASSYYGPAAYEQYF	TGTGCCAGCAGTTACTACGGACCGGCGGCCTACGAGCAGTACTTC
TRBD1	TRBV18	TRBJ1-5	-	CASSQTGNQPQHF	TGTGCCAGCTCACAGACAGGGAATCAGCCCCAGCATTTT
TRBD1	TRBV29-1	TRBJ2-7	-	CSVEGQESSYEQYF	TGCAGCGTGGAGGGACAGGAGAGCTCCTACGAGCAGTACTTC
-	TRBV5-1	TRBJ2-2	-	CASSLQRLHTGELFF	TGCGCCAGCAGCCTACAGAGACTTCACACCGGGGAGCTGTTTTTT
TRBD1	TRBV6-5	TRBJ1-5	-	CASSRRQGYQPQHF	TGTGCCAGCAGTCGTAGACAGGGCTATCAGCCCCAGCATTTT
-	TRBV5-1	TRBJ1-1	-	CASSQSPGGGETEAFF	TGCGCCAGCAGCCAATCCCCTGGGGGGGGCGAAACTGAAGCTTTCTTT
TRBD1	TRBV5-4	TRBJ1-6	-	CASSSTGSNSPLHF	TGTGCCAGTAGCTCGACAGGGAGTAATTCACCCCTCCACTTT
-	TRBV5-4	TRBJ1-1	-	CASSFRNTEAFF	TGTGCCAGCAGCTTTAGGAACACTGAAGCTTTCTTT
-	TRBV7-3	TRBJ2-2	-	CASSPRLGTSNTGELFF	TGTGCCAGCAGCCCCCGACTCGGGACGTCGAACACCGGGGAGCTGTTTTTT
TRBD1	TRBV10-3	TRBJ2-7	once	CAISGTQGAEQYF	TGTGCCATCAGTGGCACACAGGGGGCCGAGCAGTACTTC
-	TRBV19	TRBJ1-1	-	CASSIGPPNRESEAFF	TGTGCCAGTAGTATAGGACCACCCAACAGGGAGTCTGAAGCTTTCTTT
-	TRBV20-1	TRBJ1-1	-	CRGGRTEAFF	TGCAGGGGGGGGCGAACTGAAGCTTTCTTT
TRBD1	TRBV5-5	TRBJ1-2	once	CASSFSWTGGYTF	TGTGCCAGCAGCTTCTCTTGGACAGGTGGCTACACCTTC
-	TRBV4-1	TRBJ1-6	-	CASSQAGGGSPLHF	TGCGCCAGCAGCCAGGCGGGGGGCGGTTCACCCCTCCACTTT
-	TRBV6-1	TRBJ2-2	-	CASRPLNTGELFF	TGTGCCAGCAGGCCCCTTAACACCGGGGAGCTGTTTTTT
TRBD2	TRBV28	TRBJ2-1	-	CASSFPTSGRGNEQFF	TGTGCCAGCAGCTTTCCGACTAGCGGGAGAGGCAATGAGCAGTTCTTC
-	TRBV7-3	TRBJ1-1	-	CASSSNPNTEAFF	TGTGCCAGCAGCTCAAACCCGAACACTGAAGCTTTCTTT
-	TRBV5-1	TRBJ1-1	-	CASSKLGGNTEAFF	TGCGCCAGCTCCAAATTAGGGGGGAACACTGAAGCTTTCTTT
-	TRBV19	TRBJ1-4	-	CASSIGHGETNEKLFF	TGTGCCAGTAGTATCGGACATGGCGAGACTAATGAAAAACTGTTTTTT
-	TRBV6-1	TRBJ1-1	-	CASSEDRRAEPGRAFF	TGTGCCAGCAGTGAAGACAGAAGGGCTGAGCCCGGAAGGGCTTTCTTT
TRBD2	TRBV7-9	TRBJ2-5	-	CASTLRSGGSKETQYF	TGTGCCAGCACCCTCAGGTCGGGGGGGTCAAAAGAGACCCAGTACTTC
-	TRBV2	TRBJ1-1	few	CASSQQGPRGTEAFF	TGTGCCAGCAGCCAACAGGGCCCTCGGGGTACTGAAGCTTTCTTT
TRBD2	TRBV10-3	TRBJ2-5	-	CAISERGGPGETQYF	TGTGCCATCAGTGAGCGGGGGGGCCCAGGGGAGACCCAGTACTTC
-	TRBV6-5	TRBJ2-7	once	CASSSGGHPTYEQYF	TGTGCCAGCAGTTCGGGGGGACACCCAACCTACGAGCAGTACTTC
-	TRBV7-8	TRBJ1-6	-	CASKPSWGEGSPLHF	TGTGCCAGCAAACCGTCGTGGGGGGAAGGTTCACCCCTCCACTTT
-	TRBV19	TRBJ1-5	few	CASSIRTQYWSPQHF	TGTGCCAGTAGTATCAGGACGCAGTATTGGTCGCCCCAGCATTTT
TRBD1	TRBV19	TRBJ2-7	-	CASRGPGQTNEQYF	TGTGCCAGTAGAGGGCCGGGACAGACGAACGAGCAGTACTTC
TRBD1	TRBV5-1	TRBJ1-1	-	CASSLHDRGLAEAFF	TGCGCCAGCAGCTTGCACGACAGGGGGCTTGCTGAAGCTTTCTTT
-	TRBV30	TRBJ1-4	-	CAGRPGATNEKLFF	TGTGCCGGACGACCGGGAGCAACTAATGAAAAACTGTTTTTT
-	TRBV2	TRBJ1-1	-	CASSQDFNTEAFF	TGTGCCAGCAGCCAGGACTTTAACACTGAAGCTTTCTTT